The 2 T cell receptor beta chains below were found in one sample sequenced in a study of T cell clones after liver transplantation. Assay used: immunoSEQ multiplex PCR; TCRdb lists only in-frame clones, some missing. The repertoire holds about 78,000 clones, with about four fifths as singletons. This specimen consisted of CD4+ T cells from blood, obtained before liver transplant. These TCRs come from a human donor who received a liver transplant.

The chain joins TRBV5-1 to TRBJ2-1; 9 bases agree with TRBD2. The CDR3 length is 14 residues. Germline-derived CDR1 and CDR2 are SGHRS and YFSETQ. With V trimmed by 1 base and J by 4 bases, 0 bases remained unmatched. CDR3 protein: CASSLLAGYNEQFF. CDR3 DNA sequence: TGCGCCAGCAGCTTGCTAGCGGGATACAATGAGCAGTTCTTC.

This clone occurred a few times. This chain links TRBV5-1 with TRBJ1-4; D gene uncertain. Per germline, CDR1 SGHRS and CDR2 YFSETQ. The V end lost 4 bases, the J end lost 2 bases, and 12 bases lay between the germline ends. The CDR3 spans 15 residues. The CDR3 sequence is CASSGNSRTNEKLFF. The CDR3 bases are TGCGCCAGCAGCGGTAACAGTCGGACTAATGAAAAACTGTTTTTT.